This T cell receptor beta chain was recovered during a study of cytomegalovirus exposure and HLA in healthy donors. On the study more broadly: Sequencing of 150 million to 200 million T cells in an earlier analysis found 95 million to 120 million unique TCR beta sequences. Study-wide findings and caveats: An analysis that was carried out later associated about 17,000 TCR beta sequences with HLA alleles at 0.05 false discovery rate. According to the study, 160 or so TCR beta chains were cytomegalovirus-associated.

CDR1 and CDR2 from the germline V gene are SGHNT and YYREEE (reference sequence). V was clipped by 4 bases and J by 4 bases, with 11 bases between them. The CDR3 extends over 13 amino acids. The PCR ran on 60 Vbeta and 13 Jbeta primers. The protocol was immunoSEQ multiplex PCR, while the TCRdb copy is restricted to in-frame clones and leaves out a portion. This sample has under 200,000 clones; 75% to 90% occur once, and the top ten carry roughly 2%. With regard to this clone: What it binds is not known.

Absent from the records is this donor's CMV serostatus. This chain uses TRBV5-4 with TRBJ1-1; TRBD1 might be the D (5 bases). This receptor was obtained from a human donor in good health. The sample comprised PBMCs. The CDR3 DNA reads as TGTGCCAGCAGCCCCGGACACCTCACTGAAGCTTTCTTT. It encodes CASSPGHLTEAFF.